The 19 T cell receptor beta chains below all came from one sample that was sequenced in a study of blood T cell repertoires in COVID-19. Produced via immunoSEQ multiplex PCR; TCRdb's table is partial and in-frame only. The sample yields 100,000 or so clones, 81% seen once. The sample was peripheral blood. These receptors all stem from a human donor in a cohort sampled during active COVID-19.

This chain links TRBV5-8 with TRBJ2-7; 7 bases align to TRBD1. CDR3 size: 14 residues. V shed 5 bases, J shed 5 bases, and the junction held 10 bases outside the gene matches. Germline CDR1 reads SGHTS; CDR2 reads YDEGEE. As DNA, the CDR3 is TGTGCCAGCAGACTCAGACAGGGTTCGGACGAGCAGTACTTC. Translated, it gives CASRLRQGSDEQYF.

V usage is TRBV6-5 and J usage is TRBJ1-2, with D maybe TRBD1 (5 bases). Germline V gene lookup returns CDR1 MNHEY and CDR2 SVGAGI. The CDR3 spans 15 residues. Trimming removed 2 bases at V and 0 bases at J, with 10 bases between. The CDR3, as DNA: TGTGCCAGCAGTTACCAGGGTAATTCTAACTATGGCTACACCTTC. Translation: CASSYQGNSNYGYTF.

The J gene is TRBJ1-6, the V gene TRBV4-1; no clear D. This CDR3 comprises 14 residues. CDR1 and CDR2 (germline): MGHRA, YSYEKL. Trimming took off 4 bases at V and 11 bases at J, with 15 bases between the two ends. CDR3 sequence reads: CASSLSSRVTPLHF. For the CDR3, the DNA is TGCGCCAGCAGCCTGTCCTCGCGGGTGACACCCCTCCACTTT.

This chain connects TRBV12-3 or TRBV12-4 to TRBJ1-1; the match to TRBD1 covers 7 bases. J was trimmed by 5 bases and V by 5 bases; bases with no gene match: 5. This CDR3 contains 13 residues. DNA of the CDR3: TGTGCCAGCAGTCTGAACAGGGGAACTGAAGCTTTCTTT. It encodes CASSLNRGTEAFF.

The genes are TRBV27 and TRBJ2-7; a weak D match, TRBD1 (6 bases). The V end was cut by 5 bases, the J end by 2 bases, with 13 bases between. The CDR3 is 14 amino acids. The germline CDR1 and CDR2 sequences are MNHEY and SMNVEV (reference sequence). This CDR3 reads CASSGQYPPYEQYF. The CDR3 DNA follows: TGTGCCAGCAGTGGACAGTATCCCCCCTACGAGCAGTACTTC.

This chain links TRBV7-9 with TRBJ2-1, with TRBD1 identical over 9 bases. Germline V lookup: CDR1 SEHNR, CDR2 FQNEAQ (reference sequence). The CDR3 is 16 amino acids. With V trimmed by 6 bases and J by 3 bases, 9 bases remained unmatched. The CDR3: CASSQYPTGGYNEQFF. CDR3 coding DNA: TGTGCCAGCAGTCAATACCCGACAGGGGGCTACAATGAGCAGTTCTTC.

The gene calls are TRBV5-1 and TRBJ2-5; 7 bases agree with TRBD1. Per germline, CDR1 SGHRS and CDR2 YFSETQ. This CDR3 is built from 13 residues. Trimming cost V 4 bases and J 7 bases; bases outside gene matches: 7. The chain's CDR3 is CASSPGQAATQYF. The CDR3 DNA reads as TGCGCCAGCAGCCCTGGACAGGCTGCGACCCAGTACTTC. The full variable domain, in which reference TRBV5-1 and TRBJ2-5 provide the parts outside the CDR3, is KAGVTQTPRYLIKTRGQQVTLSCSPISGHRSVSWYQQTPGQGLQFLFEYFSETQRNKGNFPGRFSGRQFSNSRSEMNVSTLELGDSALYLCASSPGQAATQYFGPGTRLLVL.

The V gene is TRBV9, the J gene TRBJ2-1; 7 bases are a match to TRBD2. Per germline, CDR1 SGDLS and CDR2 YYNGEE. V shed 5 bases and J 2 bases; nucleotides not matched to a gene: 7. CDR3 size: 15 residues. CDR3 bases: TGTGCCAGCAGTGTTCGGGAGGCCCCCTACAATGAGCAGTTCTTC. This codes for CASSVREAPYNEQFF.

This clone was found a few times. The chain links TRBV2 to TRBJ1-5; 8 nucleotides agree with TRBD1. This CDR3 contains 15 residues. Germline V gene data show CDR1 as SNHLY and CDR2 as FYNNEI. With V trimmed by 6 bases and J by 2 bases, 6 bases remained unmatched. CDR3 DNA sequence: TGTGCCAGCAGAGGACAGGGCGGAGGCAATCAGCCCCAGCATTTT. As protein: CASRGQGGGNQPQHF. The variable domain in full, with the rest retrieved from reference TRBV2 and TRBJ1-5, is EPEVTQTPSHQVTQMGQEVILRCVPISNHLYFYWYRQILGQKVEFLVSFYNNEISEKSEIFDDQFSVERPDGSNFTLKIRSTKLEDSAMYFCASRGQGGGNQPQHFGDGTRLSIL.

The genes are TRBV30 and TRBJ2-2; TRBD1 matches 11 bases. V lost 8 bases, J lost 3 bases, and 5 bases stayed unmatched. The CDR3 contains 14 residues. The germline CDR1 and CDR2 sequences are GTSNPN and SVGIG (reference sequence). CDR3 protein: CARGQGVYTGELFF. CDR3 coding DNA: TGTGCCAGGGGACAGGGGGTCTACACCGGGGAGCTGTTTTTT.

The CDR3 sequence is CASALAGGQETQYF. In DNA form, the CDR3 reads TGTGCTAGTGCCCTAGCGGGGGGGCAAGAGACCCAGTACTTC. This chain uses TRBV12-5 with TRBJ2-5, with 12 positions matching TRBD2. Losses at the gene ends were 7 bases for V and 2 bases for J; bases not matched to a gene: 2. This CDR3 comprises 14 residues. The germline V gene has CDR1 LGHNT and CDR2 FRNRAP.

This clone was detected a few times. This rearrangement joins TRBV11-2 to TRBJ1-2, with 8 bases matching TRBD1. Germline values: CDR1 SGHAT, CDR2 FQNNGV. V lost 0 bases, J lost 8 bases, and 2 bases stayed unmatched. This CDR3 has 13 residues. The CDR3: CASSLDRGRGYTF. CDR3 nucleotides: TGTGCCAGCAGCTTAGACAGGGGGCGAGGCTACACCTTC.

The chain couples TRBV7-2 to TRBJ1-1; D remains unclear. V was clipped by 1 base and J by 4 bases, with 10 bases between them. This CDR3 is 14 amino acids long. The germline V gene encodes CDR1 SGHTA and CDR2 FQGNSA. The CDR3 here is CASSLVAGSTEAFF. CDR3 DNA sequence: TGTGCCAGCAGCTTAGTCGCGGGGTCCACTGAAGCTTTCTTT.

In this sample, this clone turned up a few times. The identical CDR3 is also encoded by other nucleotide sequences in the sample. The chain has TRBV28 and TRBJ2-1; 8 bases line up with TRBD2. V lost 5 bases and J lost 4; bases outside the gene matches: 4. The CDR3 loop spans 14 amino acids. CDR1 MDHEN and CDR2 SYDVKM come from the germline V gene. The CDR3 DNA sequence: TGTGCCAGCAGTCCGGGAGGGTCTTACAATGAGCAGTTCTTC. Encoded protein: CASSPGGSYNEQFF.

The chain links TRBV14 to TRBJ2-7, with 9 bases aligning to TRBD1. V was clipped by 3 bases and J by 1 base; unmatched bases: 4. CDR1 and CDR2 from the germline V gene are SGHDN and FVKESK. The CDR3 has 15 amino acids. CDR3 amino acids: CASSHGQGRSYEQYF. In DNA form, the CDR3 reads TGTGCCAGCAGCCACGGACAGGGGCGATCCTACGAGCAGTACTTC.

The chain joins TRBV14 to TRBJ2-7; D gene ambiguous. CDR3 length: 16 amino acids. CDR1 and CDR2 (germline): SGHDN, FVKESK. Trimming took off 0 bases at V and 7 bases at J, with 19 bases between the two ends. In DNA, the CDR3 is TGTGCCAGCAGCCAAGATCGTGTCAGTCAACGAGGTGAGCAGTACTTC. Translation: CASSQDRVSQRGEQYF.

The CDR3 coding sequence is TGTGCCAGAAGCAGGGGGAATTTGTCTGGGGCCAACGTCCTGACTTTC. Protein sequence: CARSRGNLSGANVLTF. The rearrangement joins TRBV7-5 to TRBJ2-6; the table names TRBD1, a call not compared with the DNA. TRBV7-5 is flagged as a pseudogene. The CDR3 is 16 amino acids.

The chain combines TRBV6-2 or TRBV6-3 with TRBJ2-7, with a tentative D call TRBD2 (5 bases). This CDR3 contains 13 residues. Germline V gene data show CDR1 as MNHEY and CDR2 as SVGEGT. The V end lost 6 bases, the J end lost 1 base, and 10 bases lay between the germline ends. This CDR3 is CASSPRESYEQYF. The CDR3 nucleotides are TGTGCCAGCAGCCCCCGGGAATCCTACGAGCAGTACTTC.

This chain joins TRBV30 and TRBJ1-1; D gene ambiguous. The CDR3 runs 13 residues. V dropped 7 bases and J dropped 4 bases, with 16 bases sitting between them. Germline CDR1 is GTSNPN and CDR2 is SVGIG (reference sequence). The CDR3 DNA reads as TGTGCCTTGGATGGCGGAGGAGGCACTGAAGCTTTCTTT. Translating gives CALDGGGGTEAFF.